These T cell receptor beta chains were read from a single sample in a study of blood T cell repertoires in COVID-19. Some clones are missing from TCRdb's copy, which holds only in-frame ones; the method was immunoSEQ multiplex PCR. Found here are about 140,000 clones, over 80% of them singletons; the top ten hold around 1.5%. The source material was peripheral blood. The receptors shown here come from a human donor in a cohort sampled during active COVID-19. Each CDR3 is given with its conserved first and last residue. The D gene is left open where the match is weak. Clone size is shown for a subset of rows, as once, few, many or a class of expanded clone.

j_gene | d_gene | abundance | v_gene | CDR3aa | CDR3nt
TRBJ1-2 | . | . | TRBV4-2 | CASSQVGTRSATGYGYTF | TGTGCCAGCAGCCAAGTTGGGACCAGAAGTGCGACAGGTTATGGCTACACCTTC
TRBJ2-7 | . | . | TRBV4-1 | CASSFLPPGQRPYEQYF | TGCGCCAGCAGCTTCCTTCCCCCGGGACAACGTCCCTACGAGCAGTACTTC
TRBJ2-5 | . | . | TRBV9 | CASSVESSAKLRETQYF | TGTGCCAGCAGCGTAGAGTCTAGTGCGAAACTCCGAGAGACCCAGTACTTC
TRBJ1-5 | . | . | TRBV6-2/TRBV6-3 | CASSSDRNNQPQHF | TGTGCCAGCAGTAGCGACCGAAATAATCAGCCCCAGCATTTT
TRBJ2-7 | . | . | TRBV12-3/TRBV12-4 | CASSFQRIYEQYF | TGTGCCAGCAGTTTCCAGCGGATCTACGAGCAGTACTTC
TRBJ1-1 | TRBD1 | . | TRBV11-2 | CASSFPGQGTEAFF | TGTGCCAGCAGCTTTCCGGGACAGGGTACTGAAGCTTTCTTT
TRBJ2-7 | . | . | TRBV5-1 | CASSPGQGPYEQYF | TGCGCCAGCAGCCCCGGGCAGGGGCCCTACGAGCAGTACTTC
TRBJ2-2 | . | . | TRBV4-2 | CASSLQAGTGELFF | TGTGCCAGCAGCCTACAGGCCGGGACCGGGGAGCTGTTTTTT
TRBJ2-3 | . | once | TRBV30 | CAGIAPPGSDTQYF | TGTGCCGGAATAGCCCCTCCTGGGTCAGATACGCAGTATTTT
TRBJ2-5 | . | . | TRBV2 | CASSGGTPETQYF | TGTGCCAGCAGTGGTGGGACACCAGAGACCCAGTACTTC
TRBJ1-4 | . | . | TRBV29-1 | CSVAEAPNEKLFF | TGCAGCGTTGCGGAGGCCCCAAATGAAAAACTGTTTTTT
TRBJ2-1 | TRBD2 | . | TRBV3-1/TRBV3-2 | CASSQEGLGLAGSGEQFF | TGTGCCAGCAGCCAAGAAGGTCTCGGACTAGCGGGGAGCGGTGAGCAGTTCTTC
TRBJ1-4 | TRBD1 | . | TRBV10-2 | CASSESIGGGEKLFF | TGCGCCAGCAGTGAGTCGATAGGGGGCGGTGAAAAACTGTTTTTT
TRBJ2-5 | TRBD2 | . | TRBV6-4 | CASSDAISGRAGETQYF | TGTGCCAGCAGTGACGCGATTAGCGGGAGGGCCGGAGAGACCCAGTACTTC
TRBJ2-7 | TRBD2 | . | TRBV5-1 | CASSSSGRGRFEQYF | TGCGCCAGCAGCTCGAGCGGGCGGGGGAGGTTCGAGCAGTACTTC
TRBJ1-5 | . | . | TRBV28 | CASRPPGSSNQPQHF | TGTGCCAGCAGGCCCCCTGGGAGTAGCAATCAGCCCCAGCATTTT
TRBJ2-2 | . | . | TRBV18 | CASTTSGNTGELFF | TGTGCCAGCACGACCTCGGGGAACACCGGGGAGCTGTTTTTT
TRBJ2-5 | TRBD1 | once | TRBV27 | CASSLLGKGQGGETQYF | TGTGCCAGCAGTTTATTGGGCAAGGGACAGGGCGGTGAGACCCAGTACTTC
TRBJ2-3 | TRBD1 | . | TRBV11-1 | CASMTGLTDTQYF | TGTGCCAGCATGACAGGGCTCACAGATACGCAGTATTTT
TRBJ1-1 | . | . | TRBV6-1 | CASSESSAGNTEAFF | TGTGCCAGCAGTGAATCTTCGGCAGGGAACACTGAAGCTTTCTTT
TRBJ2-3 | TRBD2 | once | TRBV24-1 | CATGEREGRTDTQYF | TGTGCCACCGGGGAGCGGGAGGGCCGAACAGATACGCAGTATTTT
TRBJ2-7 | . | . | TRBV27 | CASSPSRTRTRGFYEQYF | TGTGCCAGCAGCCCCAGTCGAACTCGTACCCGAGGATTCTACGAGCAGTACTTC
TRBJ1-5 | . | . | TRBV6-6 | CASSYSMGGTPQHF | TGTGCCAGCAGTTACTCGATGGGCGGGACGCCCCAGCATTTT
TRBJ1-3 | . | . | TRBV5-8 | CASSKTLASGNTIYF | TGTGCCAGCAGCAAGACTTTGGCCTCTGGAAACACCATATATTTT
TRBJ1-5 | . | . | TRBV5-1 | CASSLEVGQPQHF | TGCGCCAGCAGCTTGGAGGTCGGGCAGCCCCAGCATTTT
TRBJ1-1 | TRBD1 | . | TRBV4-3 | CASSQTGYGEAFF | TGCGCCAGCAGCCAGACAGGGTATGGTGAAGCTTTCTTT
TRBJ1-5 | TRBD1 | . | TRBV28 | CASSLPLTGAQPQHF | TGTGCCAGCAGTTTGCCCCTTACAGGGGCGCAGCCCCAGCATTTT
TRBJ2-3 | . | . | TRBV19 | CASSMLASTDTQYF | TGTGCCAGTAGTATGTTAGCAAGCACAGATACGCAGTATTTT
TRBJ2-1 | . | . | TRBV24-1 | CATSDQRQSSYNEQFF | TGTGCCACCAGTGATCAGCGGCAGAGCTCCTACAATGAGCAGTTCTTC
TRBJ2-5 | . | . | TRBV7-2 | CASSLTSTGTQETQYF | TGTGCCAGCAGCTTAACCTCAACGGGAACCCAAGAGACCCAGTACTTC
TRBJ2-1 | TRBD1 | . | TRBV6-5 | CASSLGSGQGWNEQFF | TGTGCCAGCAGTTTGGGGTCGGGACAGGGGTGGAATGAGCAGTTCTTC
TRBJ2-1 | TRBD1 | few | TRBV18 | CASFRDSDTNEQFF | TGTGCCAGCTTTCGGGACAGCGATACCAATGAGCAGTTCTTC
TRBJ1-1 | TRBD1 | . | TRBV19 | CASSKRDRATEAFF | TGTGCCAGTAGTAAAAGGGACAGGGCCACTGAAGCTTTCTTT
TRBJ2-7 | TRBD2 | . | TRBV5-1 | CASSKTSGRLYEQYF | TGCGCCAGCAGTAAGACTAGCGGGAGATTGTACGAGCAGTACTTC
TRBJ2-3 | . | . | TRBV6-5 | CASSYYTAADTQYF | TGTGCCAGCAGTTATTATACAGCGGCAGATACGCAGTATTTT
TRBJ1-5 | . | . | TRBV18 | CASSPPGVGGNQPQHF | TGTGCCAGCTCACCTCCGGGGGTTGGAGGCAATCAGCCCCAGCATTTT
TRBJ2-5 | . | once | TRBV7-2 | CASSLEQVTQYF | TGTGCCAGCAGCTTAGAACAGGTTACCCAGTACTTC
TRBJ1-2 | TRBD1 | once | TRBV5-4 | CASSPARGPYGYTF | TGTGCCAGCAGCCCAGCCAGGGGGCCCTATGGCTACACCTTC
TRBJ2-7 | . | . | TRBV5-6 | CASSLGLIYEQYF | TGTGCCAGCAGCTTGGGACTGATCTACGAGCAGTACTTC
TRBJ2-3 | TRBD2 | . | TRBV9 | CASSRTSGVGDTQYF | TGTGCCAGCAGCAGGACTAGTGGAGTGGGAGATACGCAGTATTTT
TRBJ2-7 | . | once | TRBV14 | CASSRLRGRGGEQYF | TGTGCCAGCAGCCGGCTTAGAGGAAGAGGAGGCGAGCAGTACTTC
TRBJ2-5 | . | . | TRBV21-1 | CASSKEEIAGDQETQYF | TGTGCCAGCAGCAAAGAGGAAATAGCGGGGGACCAAGAGACCCAGTACTTC
TRBJ2-3 | TRBD2 | . | TRBV5-1 | CASSSAGLAGGQTDTQYF | TGCGCCAGCAGCTCGGCGGGACTAGCGGGAGGGCAGACAGATACGCAGTATTTT
TRBJ2-1 | TRBD2 | . | TRBV7-7 | CASSPLAGPYNEQFF | TGTGCTAGCAGCCCACTAGCGGGACCCTACAATGAGCAGTTCTTC